This T cell receptor (beta chain) was captured by sequencing in a study of shared clonotypes between healthy human individuals (dated by TCRdb to about 2020). At the level of the whole study: Three men and a couple of women, aged 18 to 49 years, made up the cohort. For each donor, CD4 naive and CD4 memory were each given three plates, CD8 naive was given two plates, and CD8 memory was given one plate. To estimate repertoire size and how much clonotype sharing occurs between individuals, the study deeply sequenced the blood TCR repertoires of roughly 5 healthy adults. To increase sequencing depth and limit assay-specific biases, TCR repertoire library preparation and sequencing were carried out by different laboratories using diverse techniques. Leukapheresis yielded between about 0.9 and 10 billion PBMCs per donor.

Donors were healthy HIV-negative adults with no recently reported acute infections or vaccinations. Every donor was a Caucasian adult living in Nashville, Tennessee, USA. CD4+ T cells were enriched by magnetic negative selection, after which naive cells were positively selected on CD45RA and the negative fraction was taken as the memory subset. After blood collection by leukapheresis, PBMCs were isolated using Ficoll-Histopaque density gradient centrifugation and then cryopreserved in the vapor phase of liquid nitrogen. Analytical flow cytometry was used to check the purity and quantity of each magnetically sorted T cell population. Each sorted fraction had its genomic DNA isolated and then quantified by UV absorbance on a Nanodrop 2000c. This clone was seen once. Its antigen target is currently unknown. No quality values exist for individual bases; no much larger clone is one base distant. The study at large found these results: Higher generation probabilities were observed for clonotypes shared by all four sorted-subset donors than for non-shared clonotypes. Across four donors, about 5% of naive CD4, 3% to 4% of naive CD8, 2% to 2.5% of memory CD4, and roughly 0.41% of memory CD8 clonotypes were shared. Because the study included a small number of donors, the genetic and exposure-history diversity represented was limited. Based on pairwise subsampling, the degree of clonotype sharing among donors was expected to be affected by sequencing depth. Rarefaction of sorted-subset datasets indicated incomplete sequencing despite the large sequencing depth. Sampling was restricted to blood, and TCR repertoires in tissues likely differ from the TCR repertoires found in blood. Larger estimated clonotype richness was generally found for naive subsets than for memory subsets.

V lost 4 bases and J lost 5 bases; the stretch between them is 14 bases long. CDR1 SNHLY and CDR2 FYNNEI were looked up in the germline V gene. The CDR3 sequence holds 14 residues, the cysteine and phenylalanine included. Only the CDR3 region is kept as DNA, spanning 42 bases read in frame from base 1. Using the deep immunoSEQ assay, multiplex PCR amplified TCR CDR3 regions from genomic DNA. Extracted genomic DNA from each cell subset was spread evenly across all wells of several immunoSEQ 96-well plates, with each plate serving as a replicate. For sorted subsets, about 200 ng genomic DNA, equal to tens of thousands of T cell genomes, was loaded into each replicate PCR. Purified libraries were quantified with a Qubit 3.0 fluorometer, sized on a Bioanalyzer 2100, and re-quantified with the KAPA Library Quantification kit. Every immunoSEQ 96-well plate was sequenced on a dedicated single-read 150-cycle Illumina NextSeq 550 flow cell. In the paper's pipeline: Because the immunoSEQ output held only junctional sequences and lacked quality scores, the filtering could not match the filtering applied to full-length reads. To assign V/J genes and CDR3, sequences were annotated using PyIR, a Python wrapper for IgBLAST v1.9, with IMGT germline references. Any read was removed if the V/J assignment was weak (E-value above 1e-6), the CDR3 was missing, or the read contained stop codons, out-of-frame junctions, or ambiguous translated residues. V3J clonotypes were defined as sequences sharing the same inferred V gene, J gene, and CDR3 amino acid sequence. The percentage overlap between two repertoires was calculated by dividing the number of shared unique clonotypes by the size of the smaller repertoire. Three approaches were used to assess repertoire richness: RTK rarefaction, the Chao1 estimator, and Recon v2.1 estimates of unobserved clonotypes. For all TCRbeta clonotypes obtained by the gDNA method from four donors, generation probabilities were computed with OLGA. TCRdb took over this immuneACCESS table, retaining in-frame rearrangements with V and J assigned. Such tables are incomplete; in checked studies, under half of the missing clones stem from an unresolved V gene, and the remainder is unexplained. Clone size and the V and J calls come from that table; the DNA yielded D and trimming. Counted in this sample were about 670,000 clones; approximately 79% of them appeared once. The ten biggest clones cover approximately 2% of the sample.

This TCR derives from a woman aged 25 to 39 in good health. The receptor chain draws on TRBV2 and TRBJ1-1; too little of a D gene remains to name it. The sample comprised memory CD4+ T cells sorted from blood. The label giving this sample's cell subset or site can be read as: CD45RA-negative fraction. The CDR3: CASSVGSGGTEAFF. The DNA is as follows: TGTGCCAGCAGTGTAGGGTCAGGTGGTACTGAAGCTTTCTTT.